Listed below are T cell receptor beta chains from one sample, sequenced in a study of blood T cell repertoires in COVID-19. Measured with immunoSEQ multiplex PCR; TCRdb has only the in-frame clones, and not every one. This sample carries 50,000 to 60,000 clones, approximately 83% of them seen once, and the ten largest clones take around 9.6%. The sequenced material came from peripheral blood. These TCRs come from a man older than 75 with COVID-19, enrolled during active disease. Each CDR3 is given with its conserved first and last residue. Fields, in order: D gene, V gene, J gene, clone size, CDR3 protein, CDR3 DNA. D genes are given only for firm matches. Clone sizes are given selectively: once, few, many, or a class where the clone is expanded.

>TRBD1|TRBV4-3|TRBJ2-6|NA
CASSRTGGGGANVLTF
TGCGCCAGCAGCCGGACAGGGGGCGGTGGGGCCAACGTCCTGACTTTC
>TRBD1|TRBV24-1|TRBJ1-5|NA
CATSGPGQRLNQPQHF
TGTGCCACCAGTGGTCCGGGACAGCGCCTTAATCAGCCCCAGCATTTT
>NA|TRBV19|TRBJ2-2|NA
CASSGLSRTGELFF
TGTGCCAGTAGCGGACTAAGCCGGACCGGGGAGCTGTTTTTT
>NA|TRBV24-1|TRBJ2-5|NA
CATSGGGRETQYF
TGTGCCACCAGTGGGGGCGGAAGGGAGACCCAGTACTTC
>NA|TRBV4-1|TRBJ1-1|NA
CASTQEVVNTEAFF
TGCGCCAGCACGCAAGAGGTAGTGAACACTGAAGCTTTCTTT
>TRBD1|TRBV7-9|TRBJ2-5|NA
CASSSAGGFQETQYF
TGTGCCAGCAGCTCGGCAGGGGGCTTTCAAGAGACCCAGTACTTC
>NA|TRBV7-2|TRBJ2-5|NA
CASPTPKGQKLQETQYF
TGTGCCAGCCCCACTCCCAAGGGGCAGAAACTGCAAGAGACCCAGTACTTC
>NA|TRBV7-8|TRBJ1-2|NA
CASSQLQTTYGYTF
TGTGCCAGCAGCCAATTACAGACGACCTATGGCTACACCTTC
>TRBD2|TRBV10-3|TRBJ2-3|NA
CAISSGTTSTDTQYF
TGTGCCATCAGTTCCGGGACTACAAGCACAGATACGCAGTATTTT
>NA|TRBV28|TRBJ2-7|NA
CASSFDAKRVDTFYEQYF
TGTGCCAGCAGTTTTGACGCAAAAAGGGTGGACACCTTCTACGAGCAGTACTTC
>NA|TRBV24-1|TRBJ2-1|NA
CATSDLRGSNEQFF
TGTGCCACCAGTGATTTGCGGGGTAGCAATGAGCAGTTCTTC
>NA|TRBV12-5|TRBJ1-1|NA
CASGSRGGGTEAFF
TGTGCTAGTGGCTCCCGCGGGGGGGGCACTGAAGCTTTCTTT
>NA|TRBV12-3/TRBV12-4|TRBJ1-2|NA
CASSLASGYTF
TGTGCCAGCAGTTTAGCCAGTGGCTACACCTTC
>NA|TRBV19|TRBJ1-5|few
CASSIGGSSNQPQHF
TGTGCCAGTAGTATAGGAGGGTCGAGCAATCAGCCCCAGCATTTT
>TRBD1|TRBV24-1|TRBJ1-1|NA
CATSQPGTVEAFF
TGTGCCACCAGTCAACCCGGGACAGTTGAAGCTTTCTTT
>NA|TRBV5-5|TRBJ2-2|NA
CASSFDRLNTGELFF
TGTGCCAGCAGTTTTGACAGATTGAACACCGGGGAGCTGTTTTTT
>NA|TRBV6-6|TRBJ2-2|NA
CASSYGSGASGELFF
TGTGCCAGCAGTTACGGGTCGGGAGCTTCCGGGGAGCTGTTTTTT
>TRBD2|TRBV20-1|TRBJ2-1|few
CSASHFGGASYNEQFF
TGCAGTGCTAGTCATTTCGGGGGGGCATCCTACAATGAGCAGTTCTTC
>TRBD1|TRBV6-1|TRBJ1-2|NA
CASSEALTGRDGYTF
TGTGCCAGCAGTGAAGCCCTGACAGGGCGAGACGGCTACACCTTC
>NA|TRBV5-1|TRBJ1-3|NA
CASSTGPPSGNTIYF
TGCGCCAGCAGTACAGGGCCTCCCTCTGGAAACACCATATATTTT
>NA|TRBV6-5|TRBJ1-5|NA
CASSYMQGGNQPQHF
TGTGCCAGCAGTTACATGCAGGGTGGAAATCAGCCCCAGCATTTT
>NA|TRBV5-8|TRBJ2-3|NA
CASSSKQGLGTDTQYF
TGTGCCAGCAGCTCGAAACAGGGATTAGGCACAGATACGCAGTATTTT
>NA|TRBV6-1|TRBJ2-7|NA
CASSEFGGTASYEQYF
TGTGCCAGCAGTGAATTCGGCGGGACGGCGTCCTACGAGCAGTACTTC
>TRBD2|TRBV7-2|TRBJ2-4|NA
CASSFTGGIGNIQYF
TGTGCCAGCAGCTTTACGGGAGGGATCGGAAACATTCAGTACTTC
>NA|TRBV7-9|TRBJ2-1|NA
CASSLELAGTYNEQFF
TGTGCCAGCAGCTTAGAATTGGCAGGAACCTACAATGAGCAGTTCTTC
>NA|TRBV5-1|TRBJ2-1|few
CASSLQPSQQNNEQFF
TGCGCCAGCAGCTTGCAACCCAGCCAACAGAACAATGAGCAGTTCTTC
>NA|TRBV6-1|TRBJ1-2|NA
CASSEMGAGNYGYTF
TGTGCCAGCAGTGAAATGGGGGCCGGGAACTATGGCTACACCTTC
>TRBD2|TRBV20-1|TRBJ2-5|NA
CSASPERGGRETQYF
TGCAGTGCTAGTCCAGAGCGGGGGGGCCGAGAGACCCAGTACTTC
>NA|TRBV6-5|TRBJ2-1|NA
CASSYSRNEQFF
TGTGCCAGCAGTTACTCGAGGAATGAGCAGTTCTTC
>NA|TRBV28|TRBJ2-7|NA
CAILDRKGYEQYF
TGTGCCATCCTCGACAGGAAGGGCTACGAGCAGTACTTC
>NA|TRBV19|TRBJ1-5|NA
CASSIGGLSNQPQHF
TGTGCCAGTAGTATAGGTGGGCTCTCCAATCAGCCCCAGCATTTT
>NA|TRBV6-4|TRBJ2-3|NA
CASSVDRGDTQYF
TGTGCCAGCAGTGTTGATAGAGGGGATACGCAGTATTTT
>NA|TRBV4-3|TRBJ1-2|NA
CASSQESFTNYGYTF
TGCGCCAGCAGCCAAGAAAGCTTTACTAACTATGGCTACACCTTC
>NA|TRBV24-1|TRBJ1-1|NA
CATSEPGNTEAFF
TGTGCCACCAGTGAACCGGGGAACACTGAAGCTTTCTTT
>TRBD1|TRBV7-3|TRBJ1-5|NA
CASSPGTGNQPQHF
TGTGCCAGCAGTCCCGGGACAGGCAATCAGCCCCAGCATTTT
>NA|TRBV27|TRBJ1-5|NA
CASSLRDSNQPQHF
TGTGCCAGCAGTTTACGGGATAGCAATCAGCCCCAGCATTTT
>TRBD2|TRBV2|TRBJ2-1|NA
CAVGTSGRLEQFF
TGTGCCGTAGGGACTAGCGGGAGACTTGAGCAGTTCTTC
>TRBD1|TRBV7-2|TRBJ2-3|NA
CASSSQGAIDTQYF
TGTGCCAGCAGCTCACAGGGGGCGATAGATACGCAGTATTTT